Shown below are 20 T cell receptor beta chains from a single sample sequenced in a study of monozygotic twins with inflammatory bowel disease. TCRdb re-called the 5' RACE reads and catalogs CDR3 proteins one per entry, DNA excluded. The listing contains some 150,000 distinct CDR3 sequences. The specimen was blood. These receptors were obtained from a human donor with ulcerative colitis or Crohn's disease, or a healthy co-twin of an affected twin (not recorded which).

CDR3 in amino acids: CASSVGGGDSYNEQFF. The chain uses TRBV9 and TRBJ2-1. Germline CDR1 is SGDLS and CDR2 is YYNGEE. CDR3 length equals 16 residues.

This CDR3 reads CASSQGLRDRTQETQYF. The chain is built from TRBV21-1 and TRBJ2-5; TCRdb's assignment of TRBD1 cannot be checked, as there is no DNA. TRBV21-1 is assigned pseudogene status. This CDR3 is 17 amino acids long.

The chain carries TRBV5-1 and TRBJ2-7; without DNA, the TCRdb call of TRBD2 cannot be checked. Germline V gives CDR1 SGHRS, CDR2 YFSETQ. The CDR3 runs to 14 residues. CDR3 amino acids: CASSLEAASYEQYF.

J is TRBJ2-3 and V is TRBV5-4; TCRdb proposes TRBD1, but this gene call is untestable without DNA. The CDR3 is 14 residues long. Germline loops: CDR1 SGHNT, CDR2 YYREEE (reference sequence). The chain's CDR3 is CASSWTGATDTQYF. The full variable domain, completed using reference TRBV5-4 and TRBJ2-3, is ETGVTQSPTHLIKTRGQQVTLRCSSQSGHNTVSWYQQALGQGPQFIFQYYREEENGRGNFPPRFSGLQFPNYSSELNVNALELDDSALYLCASSWTGATDTQYFGPGTRLTVL.

V usage is TRBV11-2 and J usage is TRBJ2-1; TCRdb names TRBD2, which stays unverified in the absence of DNA. Looked up from germline, CDR1 is SGHAT and CDR2 is FQNNGV. The CDR3 runs to 18 residues. CDR3 sequence reads: CASSSGLADLSSYNEQFF.

The rearrangement uses TRBV5-1 and TRBJ1-2; TCRdb reports TRBD1, a call that lacks DNA to check it against. Germline V gives CDR1 SGHRS, CDR2 YFSETQ. The length of the CDR3 is 15 residues. The chain's CDR3 is CASSSGTGATYGYTF.

The chain combines TRBV5-4 with TRBJ2-3; TCRdb reports TRBD2, a call that lacks DNA to check it against. CDR1 and CDR2 (germline): SGHNT, YYREEE (reference sequence). This CDR3 contains 15 residues. The CDR3 sequence: CASSTRLAGMDTQYF.

This sequence joins TRBV2 and TRBJ1-2. CDR1 and CDR2 (germline): SNHLY, FYNNEI. This CDR3 has 13 amino acids. The CDR3 reads CASSQTYNYGYTF.

The genes are TRBV20-1 and TRBJ2-5; TCRdb names TRBD2, which stays unverified in the absence of DNA. In germline, CDR1 is DFQATT, CDR2 SNEGSKA (reference sequence). The CDR3 loop spans 14 amino acids. The CDR3 sequence is CSARRGAGRETQYF.

The J gene is TRBJ2-7, the V gene TRBV14; checking the TCRdb D call of TRBD1 is not possible without DNA. Germline lookup yields CDR1 SGHDN and CDR2 FVKESK. The CDR3 spans 14 residues. CDR3 sequence: CASSQWDTNYEQYF.

This chain connects TRBV6-1 to TRBJ2-7; there is no DNA to check the TCRdb D call of TRBD1. In germline, CDR1 is MNHNS, CDR2 SASEGT. The CDR3 covers 15 residues. The CDR3 loop reads CASSQMTGSSFEQYF.

The chain links TRBV28 to TRBJ2-6; TCRdb reports TRBD1, a call that lacks DNA to check it against. Germline assignment: CDR1 MDHEN and CDR2 SYDVKM. The CDR3 contains 17 residues. CDR3 region: CASSIPYRVPGANVLTF.

The CDR3 sequence is CASSTGGPSYNEQFF. This rearrangement joins TRBV19 to TRBJ2-1; the D call from TCRdb, TRBD2, cannot be confirmed without DNA. In germline, CDR1 is LNHDA, CDR2 SQIVND (reference sequence). The CDR3 spans 15 residues.

The chain joins TRBV3-1 to TRBJ1-6; TCRdb picks TRBD1, but there is no DNA to check that call. CDR1 is LGHDT and CDR2 is YNNKEL in the germline V gene (reference sequence). The CDR3 totals 15 residues. CDR3 region: CASSQPDRGNSPLHF.

This chain joins TRBV5-6 and TRBJ2-7; the D call from TCRdb, TRBD1, cannot be confirmed without DNA. Germline CDR1 SGHDT, CDR2 YYEEEE. The CDR3 has 14 amino acids. The CDR3 sequence is CASSSGTASYEQYF.

The chain carries TRBV9 and TRBJ2-2; checking the TCRdb D call of TRBD2 is not possible without DNA. CDR1 and CDR2 (germline): SGDLS, YYNGEE. The CDR3 covers 15 residues. CDR3 residues: CASSTTGGLAGELFF.

This chain links TRBV5-1 with TRBJ2-1; there is no DNA to check the TCRdb D call of TRBD2. The germline V gene has CDR1 SGHRS and CDR2 YFSETQ. The CDR3 totals 15 residues. This CDR3 is CASSLGRTKDDEQFF.

V gene TRBV7-2 combines with J gene TRBJ2-3; checking the TCRdb D call of TRBD2 is not possible without DNA. Germline CDR1 SGHTA, CDR2 FQGNSA. This CDR3 spans 16 amino acids. The CDR3 protein is CASSPGTSGSTDTQYF. Combining the CDR3 with reference TRBV7-2 and TRBJ2-3 gives the whole variable domain GAGVSQSPSNKVTEKGKDVELRCDPISGHTALYWYRQSLGQGLEFLIYFQGNSAPDKSGLPSDRFSAERTGGSVSTLTIQRTQQEDSAVYLCASSPGTSGSTDTQYFGPGTRLTVL.

This CDR3 reads CASSPPGQVYEQYF. The chain carries TRBV9 and TRBJ2-7; TCRdb's D call of TRBD1 is untestable without DNA. The CDR3 length is 14 residues. Germline CDR1 is SGDLS and CDR2 is YYNGEE.

The chain links TRBV11-2 to TRBJ1-1. The CDR3 is 15 amino acids. Per the germline V gene, CDR1 is SGHAT and CDR2 is FQNNGV. Here the CDR3 reads CASSLWGGLVTEAFF.